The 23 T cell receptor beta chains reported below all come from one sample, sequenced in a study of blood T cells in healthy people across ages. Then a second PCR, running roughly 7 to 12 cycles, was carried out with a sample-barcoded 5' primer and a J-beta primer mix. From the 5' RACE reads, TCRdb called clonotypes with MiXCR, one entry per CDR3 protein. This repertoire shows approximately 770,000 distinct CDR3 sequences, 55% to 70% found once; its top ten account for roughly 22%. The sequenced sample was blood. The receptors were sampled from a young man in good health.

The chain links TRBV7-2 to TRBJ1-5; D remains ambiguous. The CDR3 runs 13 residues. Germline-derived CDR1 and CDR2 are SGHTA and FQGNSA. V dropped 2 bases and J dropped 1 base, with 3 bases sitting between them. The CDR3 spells CASSLQSNQPQHF. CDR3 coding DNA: TGTGCCAGCAGCTTACAGAGCAATCAGCCCCAGCATTTT. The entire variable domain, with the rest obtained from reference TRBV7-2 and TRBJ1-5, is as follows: GAGVSQSPSNKVTEKGKDVELRCDPISGHTALYWYRQSLGQGLEFLIYFQGNSAPDKSGLPSDRFSAERTGGSVSTLTIQRTQQEDSAVYLCASSLQSNQPQHFGDGTRLSIL.

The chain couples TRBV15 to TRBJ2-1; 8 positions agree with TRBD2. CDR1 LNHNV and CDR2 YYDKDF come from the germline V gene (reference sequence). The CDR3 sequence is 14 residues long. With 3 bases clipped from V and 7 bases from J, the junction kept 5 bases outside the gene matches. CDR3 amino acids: CATSRGVAGNEQFF. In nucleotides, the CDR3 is TGTGCCACCAGCAGGGGTGTAGCGGGAAATGAGCAGTTCTTC.

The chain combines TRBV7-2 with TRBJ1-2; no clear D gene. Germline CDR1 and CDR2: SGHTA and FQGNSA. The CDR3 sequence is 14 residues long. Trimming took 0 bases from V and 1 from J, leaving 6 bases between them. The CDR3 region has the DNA TGTGCCAGCAGCTTAGCACAGAGTAACTATGGCTACACCTTC. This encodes CASSLAQSNYGYTF.

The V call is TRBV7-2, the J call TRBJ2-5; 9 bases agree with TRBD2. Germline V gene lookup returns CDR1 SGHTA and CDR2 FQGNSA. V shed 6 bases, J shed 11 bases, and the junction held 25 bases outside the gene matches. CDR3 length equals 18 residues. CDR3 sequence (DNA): TGTGCCAGCAGGCCCGATAGCGGGAGCCGCTTACTTTACAATGAGCAGTACTTC. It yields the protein CASRPDSGSRLLYNEQYF.

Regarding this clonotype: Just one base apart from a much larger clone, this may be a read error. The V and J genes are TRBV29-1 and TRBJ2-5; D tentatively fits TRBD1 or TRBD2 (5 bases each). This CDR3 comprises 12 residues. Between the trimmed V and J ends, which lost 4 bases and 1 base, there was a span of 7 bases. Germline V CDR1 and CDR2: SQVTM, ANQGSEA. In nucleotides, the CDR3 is TGCAGCGTTGGGGACCCCCAAGAGACCCAGTACTTC. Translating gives CSVGDPQETQYF.

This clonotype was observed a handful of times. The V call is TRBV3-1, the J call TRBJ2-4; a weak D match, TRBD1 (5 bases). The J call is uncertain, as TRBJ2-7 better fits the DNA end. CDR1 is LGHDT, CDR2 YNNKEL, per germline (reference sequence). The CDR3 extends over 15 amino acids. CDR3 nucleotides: TGTGCCAGCAGCCAAGATTTTGGCAGGGAACTCGAGCAGTACTTC. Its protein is CASSQDFGRELEQYF.

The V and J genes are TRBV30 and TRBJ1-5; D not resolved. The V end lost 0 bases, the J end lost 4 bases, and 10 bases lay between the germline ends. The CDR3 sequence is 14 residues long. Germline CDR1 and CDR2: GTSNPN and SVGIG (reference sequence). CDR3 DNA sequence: TGTGCCTGGAGTGTAGCGGGGTCTAATCAGCCCCAGCATTTT. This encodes CAWSVAGSNQPQHF.

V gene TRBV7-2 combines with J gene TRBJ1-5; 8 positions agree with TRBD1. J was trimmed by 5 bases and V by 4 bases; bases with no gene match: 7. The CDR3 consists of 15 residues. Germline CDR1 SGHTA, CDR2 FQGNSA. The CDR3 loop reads CASSSRTGYDQPQHF. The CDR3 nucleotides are TGTGCCAGCAGCTCTCGGACAGGGTACGATCAGCCCCAGCATTTT.

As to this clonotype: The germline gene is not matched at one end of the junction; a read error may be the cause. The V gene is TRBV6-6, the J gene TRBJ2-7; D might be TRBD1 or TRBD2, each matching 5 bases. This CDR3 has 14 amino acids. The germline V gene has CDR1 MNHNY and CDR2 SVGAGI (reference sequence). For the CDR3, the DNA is TGTGCTAGCAGCTATGACGGGACCCGTTACGAGCAGTACTTC. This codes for CASSYDGTRYEQYF.

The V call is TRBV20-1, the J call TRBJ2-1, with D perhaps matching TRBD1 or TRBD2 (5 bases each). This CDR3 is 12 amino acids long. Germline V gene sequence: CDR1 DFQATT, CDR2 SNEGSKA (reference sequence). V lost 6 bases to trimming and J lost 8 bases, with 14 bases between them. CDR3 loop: CSATGPRDEQFF. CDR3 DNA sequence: TGCAGTGCCACGGGACCTCGGGATGAGCAGTTCTTC.

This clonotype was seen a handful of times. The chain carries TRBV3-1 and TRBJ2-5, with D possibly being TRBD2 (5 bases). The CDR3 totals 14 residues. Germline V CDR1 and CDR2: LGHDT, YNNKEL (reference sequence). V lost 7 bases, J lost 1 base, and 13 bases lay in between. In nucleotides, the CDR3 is TGTGCCAGCACCTCCCGAGCGGTCCAAGAGACCCAGTACTTC. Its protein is CASTSRAVQETQYF.

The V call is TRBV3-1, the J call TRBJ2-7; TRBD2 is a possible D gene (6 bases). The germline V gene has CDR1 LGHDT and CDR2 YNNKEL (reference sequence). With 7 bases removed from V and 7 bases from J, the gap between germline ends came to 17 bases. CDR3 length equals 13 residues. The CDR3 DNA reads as TGTGCCAGCACCGCGGGACGGACTGGGGAGCAGTACTTC. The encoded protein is CASTAGRTGEQYF.

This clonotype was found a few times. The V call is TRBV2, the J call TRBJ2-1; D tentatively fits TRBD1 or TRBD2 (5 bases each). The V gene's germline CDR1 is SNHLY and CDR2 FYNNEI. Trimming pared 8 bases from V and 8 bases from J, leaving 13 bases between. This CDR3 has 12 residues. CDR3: CASEMVGDEQFF. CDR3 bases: TGTGCCAGCGAGATGGTGGGGGATGAGCAGTTCTTC.

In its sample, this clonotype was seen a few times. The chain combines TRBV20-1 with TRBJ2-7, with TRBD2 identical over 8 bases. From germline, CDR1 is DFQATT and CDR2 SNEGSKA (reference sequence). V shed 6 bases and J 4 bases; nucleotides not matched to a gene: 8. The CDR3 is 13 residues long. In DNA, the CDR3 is TGCAGTGCCATGACTAGCGTAAATTACGAGCAGTACTTC. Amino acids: CSAMTSVNYEQYF.

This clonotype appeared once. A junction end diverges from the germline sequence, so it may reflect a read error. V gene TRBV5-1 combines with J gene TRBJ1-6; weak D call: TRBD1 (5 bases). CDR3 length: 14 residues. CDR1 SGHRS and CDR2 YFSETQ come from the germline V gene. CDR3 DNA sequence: TGCGCCGGCAGCTTGGGGGACCAGAATTCACCCCTCCACTTT. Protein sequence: CAGSLGDQNSPLHF.

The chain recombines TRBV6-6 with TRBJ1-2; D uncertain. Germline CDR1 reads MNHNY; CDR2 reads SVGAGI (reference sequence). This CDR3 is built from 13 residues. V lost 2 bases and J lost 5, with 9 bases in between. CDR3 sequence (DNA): TGTGCCAGCAGTTACGGACTGCGGTATGGCTACACCTTC. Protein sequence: CASSYGLRYGYTF.

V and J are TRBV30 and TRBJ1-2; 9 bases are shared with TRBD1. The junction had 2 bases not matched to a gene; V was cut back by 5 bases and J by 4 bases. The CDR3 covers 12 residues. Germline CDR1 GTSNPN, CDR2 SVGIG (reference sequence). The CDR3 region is CAWQDRGYGYTF. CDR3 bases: TGTGCCTGGCAGGACAGGGGCTATGGCTACACCTTC.

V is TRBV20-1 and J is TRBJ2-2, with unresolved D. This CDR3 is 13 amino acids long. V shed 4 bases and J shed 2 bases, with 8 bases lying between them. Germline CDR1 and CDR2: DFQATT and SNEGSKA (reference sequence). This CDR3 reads CSAMRLNTGELFF. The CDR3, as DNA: TGCAGTGCTATGAGACTCAACACCGGGGAGCTGTTTTTT.

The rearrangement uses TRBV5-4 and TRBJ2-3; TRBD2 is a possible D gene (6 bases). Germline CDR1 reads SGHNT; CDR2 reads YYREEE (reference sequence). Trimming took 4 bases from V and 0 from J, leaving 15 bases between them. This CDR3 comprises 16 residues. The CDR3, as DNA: TGTGCCAGCAGCCCGGACTTAGCGGTTAGCACAGATACGCAGTATTTT. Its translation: CASSPDLAVSTDTQYF.

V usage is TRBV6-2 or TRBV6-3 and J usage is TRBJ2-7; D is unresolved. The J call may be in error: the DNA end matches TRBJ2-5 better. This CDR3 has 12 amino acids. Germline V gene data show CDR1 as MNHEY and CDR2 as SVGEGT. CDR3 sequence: CASSARTETQYF. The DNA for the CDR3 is TGTGCCAGCAGCGCTAGGACGGAGACCCAGTACTTC.

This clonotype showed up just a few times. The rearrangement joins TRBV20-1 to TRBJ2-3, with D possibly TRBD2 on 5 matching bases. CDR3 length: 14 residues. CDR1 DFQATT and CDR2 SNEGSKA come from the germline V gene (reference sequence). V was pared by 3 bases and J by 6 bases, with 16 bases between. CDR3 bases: TGCAGTGCTAGCTCTAGCTCCCCTGGGGATACGCAGTATTTT. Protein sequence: CSASSSSPGDTQYF.

The CDR3 bases are TGTGCCAGCCGTATTTTGGGCCAGGGGGCTTACAATCAGCCCCAGCATTTT. Amino acids: CASRILGQGAYNQPQHF. This chain joins TRBV28 and TRBJ1-5; 8 nucleotides match TRBD1. After removal of 8 bases from V and 3 bases from J, the junction contained 15 bases not matched to a gene. The CDR3 spans 17 residues. The V gene's germline CDR1 is MDHEN and CDR2 SYDVKM. The complete variable domain, with remaining parts taken from reference TRBV28 and TRBJ1-5, reads DVKVTQSSRYLVKRTGEKVFLECVQDMDHENMFWYRQDPGLGLRLIYFSYDVKMKEKGDIPEGYSVSREKKERFSLILESASTNQTSMYLCASRILGQGAYNQPQHFGDGTRLSIL.

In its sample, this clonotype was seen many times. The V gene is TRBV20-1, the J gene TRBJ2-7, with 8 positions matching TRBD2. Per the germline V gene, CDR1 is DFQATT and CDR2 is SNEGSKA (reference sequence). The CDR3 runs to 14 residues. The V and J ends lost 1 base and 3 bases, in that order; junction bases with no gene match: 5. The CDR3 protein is CSARAGGGNYEQYF. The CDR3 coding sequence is TGCAGTGCTAGAGCAGGCGGGGGGAACTACGAGCAGTACTTC.